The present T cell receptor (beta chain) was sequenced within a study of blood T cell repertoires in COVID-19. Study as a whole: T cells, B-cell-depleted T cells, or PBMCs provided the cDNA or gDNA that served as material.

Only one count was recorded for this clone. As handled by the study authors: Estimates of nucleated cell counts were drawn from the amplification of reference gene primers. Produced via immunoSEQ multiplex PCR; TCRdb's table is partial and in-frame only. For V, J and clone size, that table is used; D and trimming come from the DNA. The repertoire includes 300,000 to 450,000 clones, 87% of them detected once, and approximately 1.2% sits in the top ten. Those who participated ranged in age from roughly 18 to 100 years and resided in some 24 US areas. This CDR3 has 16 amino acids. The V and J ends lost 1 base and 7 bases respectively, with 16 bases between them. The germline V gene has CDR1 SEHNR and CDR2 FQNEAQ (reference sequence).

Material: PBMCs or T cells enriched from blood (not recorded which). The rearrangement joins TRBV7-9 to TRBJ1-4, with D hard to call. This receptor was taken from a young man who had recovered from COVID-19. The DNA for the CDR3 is TGTGCCAGCAGCTTAGAGGCCTCCCTTACGGGTGAAAAACTGTTTTTT. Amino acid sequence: CASSLEASLTGEKLFF. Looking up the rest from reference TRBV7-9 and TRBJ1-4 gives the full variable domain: DTGVSQNPRHKITKRGQNVTFRCDPISEHNRLYWYRQTLGQGPEFLTYFQNEAQLEKSRLLSDRFSAERPKGSFSTLEIQRTEQGDSAMYLCASSLEASLTGEKLFFGSGTQLSVL.